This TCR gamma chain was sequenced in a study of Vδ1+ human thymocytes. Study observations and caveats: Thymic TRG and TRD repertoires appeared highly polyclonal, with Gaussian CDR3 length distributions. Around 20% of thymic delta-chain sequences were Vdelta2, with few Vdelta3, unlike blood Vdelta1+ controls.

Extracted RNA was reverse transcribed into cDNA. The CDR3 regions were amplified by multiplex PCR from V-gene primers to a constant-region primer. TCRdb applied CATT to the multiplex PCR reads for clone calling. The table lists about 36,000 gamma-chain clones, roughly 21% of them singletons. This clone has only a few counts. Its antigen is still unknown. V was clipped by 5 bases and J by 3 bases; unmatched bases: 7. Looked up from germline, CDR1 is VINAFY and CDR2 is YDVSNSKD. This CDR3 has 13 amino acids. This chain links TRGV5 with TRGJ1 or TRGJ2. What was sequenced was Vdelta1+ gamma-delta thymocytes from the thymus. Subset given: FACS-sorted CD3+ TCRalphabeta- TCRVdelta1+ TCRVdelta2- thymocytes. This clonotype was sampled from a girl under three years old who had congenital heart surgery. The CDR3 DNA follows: TGTGCCACCTGGGCCCCCTCTTATTATAAGAAACTCTTT. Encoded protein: CATWAPSYYKKLF.